A selection of T cell receptor beta chains follows, all from one sample in a study of CD8 T cells in ankylosing spondylitis. Each CDR3 protein gets one entry after TCRdb re-called the 5' RACE reads with MiXCR. The sample yields around 300,000 distinct CDR3 sequences, around 20% seen once. The material sequenced was blood, either unsorted or a sorted T cell fraction (not recorded which). These receptor sequences come from a female donor with ankylosing spondylitis or in good health (not recorded which). Each CDR3 is given without its conserved first and last residue. A D gene is named only where the DNA matches it firmly.

J gene: TRBJ1-3
V gene: TRBV20-1
D gene: TRBD1
CDR3 protein: SARDIKQGVSGNTIY

J gene: TRBJ2-7
V gene: TRBV18
D gene: NA
CDR3 protein: ASSPNREEQY

J gene: TRBJ2-3
V gene: TRBV6-2/TRBV6-3
D gene: NA
CDR3 protein: ASSRGLLPTDTQY

J gene: TRBJ1-2
V gene: TRBV12-3/TRBV12-4
D gene: NA
CDR3 protein: ASSHREGYGYT

J gene: TRBJ1-6
V gene: TRBV20-1
D gene: NA
CDR3 protein: SARGPHPYNSPLH

J gene: TRBJ2-3
V gene: TRBV6-2/TRBV6-3
D gene: NA
CDR3 protein: AGSRPSLADTQY

J gene: TRBJ1-2
V gene: TRBV27
D gene: TRBD1
CDR3 protein: ASSLEGTEGGYT

J gene: TRBJ2-7
V gene: TRBV27
D gene: TRBD1
CDR3 protein: ASRPLQDRAYEQY

J gene: TRBJ1-1
V gene: TRBV10-3
D gene: TRBD1
CDR3 protein: AISARTGDGNTEAF

J gene: TRBJ2-1
V gene: TRBV20-1
D gene: TRBD2
CDR3 protein: SARVGGSSYNEQF

J gene: TRBJ2-1
V gene: TRBV11-2
D gene: TRBD2
CDR3 protein: ASSPGRPWTSGERNNEQF

J gene: TRBJ2-1
V gene: TRBV20-1
D gene: NA
CDR3 protein: SALAAGYNEQF

J gene: TRBJ1-5
V gene: TRBV6-1
D gene: NA
CDR3 protein: ASSPLVSNQPQH

J gene: TRBJ2-7
V gene: TRBV20-1
D gene: TRBD2
CDR3 protein: SAWTSGREQY

J gene: TRBJ2-5
V gene: TRBV12-3/TRBV12-4
D gene: TRBD1
CDR3 protein: ASTRDSQGGETQY